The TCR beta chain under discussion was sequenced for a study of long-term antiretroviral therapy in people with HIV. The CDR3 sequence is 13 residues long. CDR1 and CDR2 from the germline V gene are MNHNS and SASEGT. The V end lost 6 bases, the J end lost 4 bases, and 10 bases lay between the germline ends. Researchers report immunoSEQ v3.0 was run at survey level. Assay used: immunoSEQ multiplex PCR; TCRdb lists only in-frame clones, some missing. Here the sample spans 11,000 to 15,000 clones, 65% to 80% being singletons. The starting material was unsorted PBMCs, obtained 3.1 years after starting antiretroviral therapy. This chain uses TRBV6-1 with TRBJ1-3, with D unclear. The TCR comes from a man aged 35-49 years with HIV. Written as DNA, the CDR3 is TGTGCCAGCAGAGGGCTAACGGGAAACACCATATATTTT. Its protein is CASRGLTGNTIYF.